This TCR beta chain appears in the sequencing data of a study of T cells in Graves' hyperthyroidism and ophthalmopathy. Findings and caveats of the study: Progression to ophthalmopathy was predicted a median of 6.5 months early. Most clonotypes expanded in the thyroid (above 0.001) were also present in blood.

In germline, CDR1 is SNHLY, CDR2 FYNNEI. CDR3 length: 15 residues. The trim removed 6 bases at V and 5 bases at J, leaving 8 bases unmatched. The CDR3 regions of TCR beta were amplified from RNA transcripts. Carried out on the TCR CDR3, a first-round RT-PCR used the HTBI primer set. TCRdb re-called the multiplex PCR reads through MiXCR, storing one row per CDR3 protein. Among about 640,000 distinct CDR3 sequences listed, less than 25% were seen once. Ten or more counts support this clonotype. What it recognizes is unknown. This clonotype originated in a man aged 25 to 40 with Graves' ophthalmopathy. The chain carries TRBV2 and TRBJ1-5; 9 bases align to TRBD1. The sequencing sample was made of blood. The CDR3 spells CASRRYRGQDQPQHF. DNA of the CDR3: TGTGCCAGCAGACGTTACAGGGGGCAGGATCAGCCCCAGCATTTT.